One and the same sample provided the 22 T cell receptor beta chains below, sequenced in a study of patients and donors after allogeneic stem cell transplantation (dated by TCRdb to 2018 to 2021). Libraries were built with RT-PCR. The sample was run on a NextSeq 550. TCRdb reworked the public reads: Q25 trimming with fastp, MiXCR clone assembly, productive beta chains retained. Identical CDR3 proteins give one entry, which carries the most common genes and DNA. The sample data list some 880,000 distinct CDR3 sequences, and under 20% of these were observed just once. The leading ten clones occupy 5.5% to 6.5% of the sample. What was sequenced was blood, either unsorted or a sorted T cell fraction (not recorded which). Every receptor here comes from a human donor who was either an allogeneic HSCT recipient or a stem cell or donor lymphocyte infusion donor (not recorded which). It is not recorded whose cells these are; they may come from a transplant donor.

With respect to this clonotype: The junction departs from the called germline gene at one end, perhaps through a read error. The CDR3 DNA sequence: TGTGTCAGCACCCGACAGGGGCGGCGGAACTATGGCTACACCTTC. It encodes CVSTRQGRRNYGYTF. The V call is TRBV4-2, the J call TRBJ1-2, with 8 nucleotides matching TRBD1. The CDR3 consists of 15 residues. Germline-derived CDR1 and CDR2 are LGHNA and YNFKEQ.

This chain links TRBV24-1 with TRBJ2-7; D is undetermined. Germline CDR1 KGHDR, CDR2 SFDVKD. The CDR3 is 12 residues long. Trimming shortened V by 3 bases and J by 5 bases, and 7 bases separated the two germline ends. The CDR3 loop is CATSDASDEQYF. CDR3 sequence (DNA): TGTGCCACCAGTGATGCGTCGGACGAGCAGTACTTC.

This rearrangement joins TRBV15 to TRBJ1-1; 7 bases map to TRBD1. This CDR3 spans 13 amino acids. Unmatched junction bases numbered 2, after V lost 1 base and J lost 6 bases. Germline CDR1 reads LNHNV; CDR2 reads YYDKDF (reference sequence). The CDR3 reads CATSRGTGAEAFF. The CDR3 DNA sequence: TGTGCCACCAGCAGAGGGACAGGAGCTGAAGCTTTCTTT. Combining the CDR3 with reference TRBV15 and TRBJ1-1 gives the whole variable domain DAMVIQNPRYQVTQFGKPVTLSCSQTLNHNVMYWYQQKSSQAPKLLFHYYDKDFNNEADTPDNFQSRRPNTSFCFLDIRSPGLGDTAMYLCATSRGTGAEAFFGQGTRLTVV.

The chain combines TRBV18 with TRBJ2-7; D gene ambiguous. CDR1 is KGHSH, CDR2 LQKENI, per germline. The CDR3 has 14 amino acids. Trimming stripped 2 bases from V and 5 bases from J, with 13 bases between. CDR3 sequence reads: CASSPGSSADEQYF. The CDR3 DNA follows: TGTGCCAGCTCACCAGGTTCCTCCGCCGACGAGCAGTACTTC.

CDR3 sequence reads: CSAKQGANTGELFF. The DNA of the CDR3 is TGCAGTGCAAAACAGGGGGCGAACACCGGGGAGCTGTTTTTT. The chain joins TRBV20-1 to TRBJ2-2, with 8 bases identical to TRBD1. Trimming at V came to 6 bases and at J to 0 bases, leaving 3 bases not matched to a gene. This CDR3 has 14 amino acids. In germline, CDR1 is DFQATT, CDR2 SNEGSKA (reference sequence).

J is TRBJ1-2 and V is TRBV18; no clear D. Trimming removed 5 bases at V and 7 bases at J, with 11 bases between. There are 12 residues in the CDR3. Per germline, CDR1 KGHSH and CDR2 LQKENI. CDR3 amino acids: CASSSGPRGYTF. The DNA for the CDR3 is TGTGCCAGCTCATCGGGCCCGCGTGGCTACACCTTC.

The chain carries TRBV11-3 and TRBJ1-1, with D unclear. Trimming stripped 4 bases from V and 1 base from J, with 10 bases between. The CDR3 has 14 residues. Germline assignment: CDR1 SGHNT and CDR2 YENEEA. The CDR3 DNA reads TGTGCCAGCAGCTCAGGACGGACGAACACTGAAGCTTTCTTT. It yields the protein CASSSGRTNTEAFF.

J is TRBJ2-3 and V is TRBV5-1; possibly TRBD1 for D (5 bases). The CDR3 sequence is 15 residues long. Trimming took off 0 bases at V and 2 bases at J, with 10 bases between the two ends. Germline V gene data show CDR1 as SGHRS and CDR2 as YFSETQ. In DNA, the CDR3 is TGCGCCAGCAGCTTGGCCAGACAGATCACAGATACGCAGTATTTT. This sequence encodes CASSLARQITDTQYF.

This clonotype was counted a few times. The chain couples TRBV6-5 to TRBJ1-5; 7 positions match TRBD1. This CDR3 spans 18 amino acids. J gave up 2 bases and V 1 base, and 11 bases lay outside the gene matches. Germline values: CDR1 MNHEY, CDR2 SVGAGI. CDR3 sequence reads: CASSYLGAGTEGNQPQHF. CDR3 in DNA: TGTGCCAGCAGTTACTTGGGCGCCGGGACAGAGGGCAATCAGCCCCAGCATTTT.

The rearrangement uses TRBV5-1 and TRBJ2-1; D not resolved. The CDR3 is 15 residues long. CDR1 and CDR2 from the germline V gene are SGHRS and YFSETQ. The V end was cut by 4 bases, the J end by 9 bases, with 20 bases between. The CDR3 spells CASSPGSSTDSEQFF. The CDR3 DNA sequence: TGCGCCAGCAGCCCTGGATCCTCCACGGATTCTGAGCAGTTCTTC.

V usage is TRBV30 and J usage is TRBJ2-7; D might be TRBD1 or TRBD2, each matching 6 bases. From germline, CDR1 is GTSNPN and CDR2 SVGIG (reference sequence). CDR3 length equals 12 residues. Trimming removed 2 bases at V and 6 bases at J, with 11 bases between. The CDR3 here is CAWSPGAVEQYF. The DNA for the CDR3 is TGTGCCTGGAGTCCGGGGGCCGTCGAGCAGTACTTC.

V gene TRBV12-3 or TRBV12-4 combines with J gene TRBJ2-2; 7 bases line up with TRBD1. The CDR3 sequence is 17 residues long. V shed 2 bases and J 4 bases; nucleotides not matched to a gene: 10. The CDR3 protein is CASSLTRGRVVTGELFF. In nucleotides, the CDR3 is TGTGCCAGCAGTTTAACAAGGGGGCGGGTTGTCACCGGGGAGCTGTTTTTT.

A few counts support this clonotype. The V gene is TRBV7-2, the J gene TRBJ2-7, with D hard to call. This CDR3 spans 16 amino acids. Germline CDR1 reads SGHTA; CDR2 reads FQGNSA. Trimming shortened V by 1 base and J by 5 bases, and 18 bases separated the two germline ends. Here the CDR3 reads CASSLEVGRLDNEQYF. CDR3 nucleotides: TGTGCCAGCAGCTTAGAAGTGGGTCGGTTAGACAACGAGCAGTACTTC. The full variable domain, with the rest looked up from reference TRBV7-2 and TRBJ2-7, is GAGVSQSPSNKVTEKGKDVELRCDPISGHTALYWYRQSLGQGLEFLIYFQGNSAPDKSGLPSDRFSAERTGGSVSTLTIQRTQQEDSAVYLCASSLEVGRLDNEQYFGPGTRLTVT.

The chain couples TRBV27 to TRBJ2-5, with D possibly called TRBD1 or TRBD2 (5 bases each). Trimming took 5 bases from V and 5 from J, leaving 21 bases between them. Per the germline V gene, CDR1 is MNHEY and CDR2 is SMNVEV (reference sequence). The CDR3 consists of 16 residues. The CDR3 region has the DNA TGTGCCAGCAGTCCACTGGGGTCCGGGACCGGGGAGACCCAGTACTTC. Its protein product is CASSPLGSGTGETQYF.

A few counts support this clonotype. CDR3 amino acids: CASTLGLRNTEAFF. The CDR3, as DNA: TGTGCCAGCACCCTTGGGCTCCGGAACACTGAAGCTTTCTTT. V usage is TRBV12-3 or TRBV12-4 and J usage is TRBJ1-1; D is unclear. The CDR3 has 14 amino acids. Trimming took off 7 bases at V and 1 base at J, with 13 bases between the two ends.

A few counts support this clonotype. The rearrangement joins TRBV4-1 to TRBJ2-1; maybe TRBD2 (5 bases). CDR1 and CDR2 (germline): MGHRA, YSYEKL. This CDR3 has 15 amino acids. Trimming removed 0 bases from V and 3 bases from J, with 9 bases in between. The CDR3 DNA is TGCGCCAGCAGCCAAGACGGGGATATCTACAATGAGCAGTTCTTC. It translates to CASSQDGDIYNEQFF.

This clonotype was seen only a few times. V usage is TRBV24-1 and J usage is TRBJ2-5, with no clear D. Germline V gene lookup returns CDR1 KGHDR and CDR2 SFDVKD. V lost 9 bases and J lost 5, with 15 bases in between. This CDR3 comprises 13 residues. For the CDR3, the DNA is TGTGCCACCTCCTTGCATACCCAGGAGACCCAGTACTTC. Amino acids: CATSLHTQETQYF.

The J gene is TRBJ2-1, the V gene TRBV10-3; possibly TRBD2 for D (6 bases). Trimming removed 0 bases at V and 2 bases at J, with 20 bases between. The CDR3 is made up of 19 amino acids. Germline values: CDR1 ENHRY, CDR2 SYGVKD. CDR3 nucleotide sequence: TGTGCCATCAGTGAGTCGTTTTATCCCAGGCGGAGGGCCTACAATGAGCAGTTCTTC. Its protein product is CAISESFYPRRRAYNEQFF.

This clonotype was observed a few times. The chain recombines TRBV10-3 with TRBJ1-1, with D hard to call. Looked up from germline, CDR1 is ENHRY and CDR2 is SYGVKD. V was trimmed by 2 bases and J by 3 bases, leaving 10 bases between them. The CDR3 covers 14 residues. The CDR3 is CAISEIPRDTEAFF. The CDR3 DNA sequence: TGTGCCATCAGTGAGATCCCAAGGGACACTGAAGCTTTCTTT.

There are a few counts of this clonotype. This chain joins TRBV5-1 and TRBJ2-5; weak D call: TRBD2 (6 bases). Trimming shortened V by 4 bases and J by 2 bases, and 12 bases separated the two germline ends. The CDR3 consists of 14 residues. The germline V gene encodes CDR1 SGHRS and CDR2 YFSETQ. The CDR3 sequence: CASSDSGWQETQYF. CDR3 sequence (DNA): TGCGCCAGCAGCGATAGCGGTTGGCAAGAGACCCAGTACTTC.

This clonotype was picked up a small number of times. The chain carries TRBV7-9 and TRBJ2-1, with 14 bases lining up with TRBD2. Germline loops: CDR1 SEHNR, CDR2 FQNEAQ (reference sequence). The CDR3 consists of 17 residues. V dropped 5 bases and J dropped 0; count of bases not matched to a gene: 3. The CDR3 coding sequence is TGTGCCAGCAGCCGACTAGCGGGGGGGTCCTCCTACAATGAGCAGTTCTTC. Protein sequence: CASSRLAGGSSYNEQFF.

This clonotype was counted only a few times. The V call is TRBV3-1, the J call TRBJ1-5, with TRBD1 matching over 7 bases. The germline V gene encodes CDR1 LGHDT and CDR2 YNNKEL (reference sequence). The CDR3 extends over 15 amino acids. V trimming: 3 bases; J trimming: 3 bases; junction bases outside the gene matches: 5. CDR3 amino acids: CASSQTGRTNQPQHF. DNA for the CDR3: TGTGCCAGCAGCCAGACAGGGAGGACCAATCAGCCCCAGCATTTT.